This T cell receptor (beta chain) was identified during a study of blood T cell repertoires in COVID-19. Study information: Sites across the United States, Italy and Spain contributed samples from acute and convalescent COVID-19.

The V gene lost 5 bases and the J gene lost 4 bases, with 14 bases spanning the gap. The CDR3 extends over 14 amino acids. CDR1 is MDHEN, CDR2 SYDVKM, per germline. As handled by the study authors: Amplification of reference gene primers was used by the study to estimate nucleated cell counts. Using immunoSEQ multiplex PCR, the repertoire was profiled, and TCRdb retains in-frame clones only, with some absent. The D gene and trimming were derived from the DNA, and the V and J assignments and clone size from that table. The data show around 290,000 clones, roughly 87% seen once. The cohort comprised adults aged 18 to 89 years residing in about 25 US areas. Cohorts were assigned according to the clinical history that participants reported.

The sequence derives from a woman between 25 and 40 years old who had recovered from COVID-19. Sequencing was performed on PBMCs or T cells enriched from blood (not recorded which). The rearrangement links TRBV28 to TRBJ1-2; a possible D gene is TRBD1 (5 bases). CDR3 loop: CASSSGTKLYGYTF. CDR3 DNA sequence: TGTGCCAGCAGTAGCGGGACCAAACTCTATGGCTACACCTTC.